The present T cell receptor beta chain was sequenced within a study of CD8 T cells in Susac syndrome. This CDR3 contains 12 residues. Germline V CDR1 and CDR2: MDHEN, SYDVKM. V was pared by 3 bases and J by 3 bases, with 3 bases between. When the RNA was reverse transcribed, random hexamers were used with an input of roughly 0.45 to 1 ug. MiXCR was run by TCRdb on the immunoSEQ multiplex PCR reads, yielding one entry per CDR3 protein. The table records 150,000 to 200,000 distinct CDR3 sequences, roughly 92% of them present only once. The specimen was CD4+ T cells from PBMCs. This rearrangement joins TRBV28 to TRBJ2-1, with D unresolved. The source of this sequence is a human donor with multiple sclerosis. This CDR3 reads CASSFLYNEQFF. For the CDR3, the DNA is TGTGCCAGCAGTTTCCTCTACAATGAGCAGTTCTTC. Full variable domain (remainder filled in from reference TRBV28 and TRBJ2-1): DVKVTQSSRYLVKRTGEKVFLECVQDMDHENMFWYRQDPGLGLRLIYFSYDVKMKEKGDIPEGYSVSREKKERFSLILESASTNQTSMYLCASSFLYNEQFFGPGTRLTVL.